The sequence of this TCR beta chain was determined in a study of T-cell reconstitution after alpha-beta-depleted transplantation in children. This CDR3 spans 13 amino acids. V lost 8 bases and J lost 5, with 16 bases in between. The germline V gene encodes CDR1 MNHEY and CDR2 SVGAGI. A TCRbeta library incorporating unique molecular identifiers was prepared. TCRdb called the PCR reads again in MiXCR, with one record for every CDR3 protein. The sample records hundreds of thousands of distinct CDR3 sequences, about 14% being singletons. Specimen: PBMCs, collected from the stem cell graft. The clonotype comes from a human donor who donated a stem cell graft to a child with Fanconi anemia. The chain uses TRBV6-5 and TRBJ2-7; D gene ambiguous. CDR3 in DNA: TGTGCCAGCCGTATGTCTTCAAGCCACGAGCAGTACTTC. Encoded protein: CASRMSSSHEQYF.